The 26 T cell receptor beta chains in this list originate from one sample, sequenced in a study of T cell changes during pregnancy in multiple sclerosis. Some clones are missing from TCRdb's copy, which holds only in-frame ones; the method was immunoSEQ multiplex PCR. The repertoire holds 70,000 to 95,000 clones, with approximately 94% as singletons. The sample was peripheral blood, taken in the third trimester of pregnancy. These receptors all stem from a female donor with multiple sclerosis, enrolled in a pregnancy study.

This sequence joins TRBV28 and TRBJ1-5; D uncertain. There are 15 residues in the CDR3. Germline V gene sequence: CDR1 MDHEN, CDR2 SYDVKM. Trimming cost V 5 bases and J 0 bases, with 11 bases left between them. The CDR3 region has the DNA TGTGCCAGCAGTCTCCCAGATTATAGCAATCAGCCCCAGCATTTT. Protein: CASSLPDYSNQPQHF.

V and J are TRBV7-6 and TRBJ1-4, with D perhaps matching TRBD1 (6 bases). The CDR3 extends over 16 amino acids. Germline loops: CDR1 SGHVS, CDR2 FNYEAQ. V was clipped by 5 bases and J by 0 bases, with 13 bases between them. DNA of the CDR3: TGTGCCAGCAGCCCAAGGGGGGGCCCAACTAATGAAAAACTGTTTTTT. It specifies CASSPRGGPTNEKLFF.

As DNA, the CDR3 is TGTGCCAGCAGCTTAGCCAGCGACTATGGCTACACCTTC. Translation gives CASSLASDYGYTF. The V and J genes are TRBV7-2 and TRBJ1-2; D unresolved. Trimming removed 0 bases at V and 3 bases at J, with 5 bases between. The CDR3 totals 13 residues. CDR1 is SGHTA and CDR2 is FQGNSA in the germline V gene.

The CDR3 is CASSFRGQFGAFF. CDR3 in DNA: TGTGCCAGCAGCTTCAGGGGGCAGTTTGGAGCTTTCTTT. This rearrangement joins TRBV5-8 to TRBJ1-1; 8 nucleotides agree with TRBD1. This CDR3 has 13 residues. V was clipped by 2 bases and J by 10 bases; unmatched bases: 7. The germline CDR1 and CDR2 sequences are SGHTS and YDEGEE.

The chain combines TRBV19 with TRBJ1-2; TRBD1 is a possible D gene (6 bases). Between the trimmed V and J ends, which lost 6 bases and 2 bases, there was a span of 13 bases. CDR1 and CDR2 from the germline V gene are LNHDA and SQIVND (reference sequence). This CDR3 comprises 14 residues. The CDR3, as DNA: TGTGCCAGTAGCGAACACAGGGAAAACTATGGCTACACCTTC. The encoded protein is CASSEHRENYGYTF. Together with reference TRBV19 and TRBJ1-2, the CDR3 gives the full variable domain: DGGITQSPKYLFRKEGQNVTLSCEQNLNHDAMYWYRQDPGQGLRLIYYSQIVNDFQKGDIAEGYSVSREKKESFPLTVTSAQKNPTAFYLCASSEHRENYGYTFGSGTRLTVV.

This chain uses TRBV4-2 with TRBJ2-3, with TRBD2 identical over 8 bases. The germline gives CDR1 LGHNA, CDR2 YNFKEQ. V was clipped by 1 base and J by 4 bases; unmatched bases: 7. The length of the CDR3 is 16 residues. This CDR3 is CASSQGTAGAADTQYF. Here the CDR3 DNA reads TGTGCCAGCAGCCAAGGGACAGCGGGAGCAGCAGATACGCAGTATTTT.

This sequence joins TRBV6-5 and TRBJ2-1; 8 bases align to TRBD2. J gave up 7 bases and V 2 bases, and 7 bases lay outside the gene matches. Germline V CDR1 and CDR2: MNHEY, SVGAGI. The CDR3 consists of 15 residues. This chain's CDR3 is CASSYTPRGGNEQFF. As DNA, the CDR3 is TGTGCCAGCAGTTACACCCCCCGCGGGGGGAATGAGCAGTTCTTC.

The V gene is TRBV2, the J gene TRBJ2-2; D gene ambiguous. Trimming removed 1 base at V and 4 bases at J, with 4 bases between. The germline gives CDR1 SNHLY, CDR2 FYNNEI. The CDR3 contains 13 residues. In nucleotides, the CDR3 is TGTGCCAGCAGTGAAGTTCGCACCGGGGAGCTGTTTTTT. Protein: CASSEVRTGELFF.

The rearrangement links TRBV15 to TRBJ2-3, with D uncertain. Germline CDR1 and CDR2: LNHNV and YYDKDF (reference sequence). The CDR3 is 13 residues long. Trimming stripped 1 base from V and 1 base from J, with 3 bases between. CDR3 DNA: TGTGCCACCAGCAGAGGAGGCACAGATACGCAGTATTTT. Translated, it gives CATSRGGTDTQYF. Full variable domain (remainder filled in from reference TRBV15 and TRBJ2-3): DAMVIQNPRYQVTQFGKPVTLSCSQTLNHNVMYWYQQKSSQAPKLLFHYYDKDFNNEADTPDNFQSRRPNTSFCFLDIRSPGLGDTAMYLCATSRGGTDTQYFGPGTRLTVL.

V is TRBV5-4 and J is TRBJ2-1; a weak D match, TRBD2 (6 bases). The ends were cut back, 4 bases at V and 4 bases at J, with 12 bases in the middle. The CDR3 has 14 amino acids. Looked up from germline, CDR1 is SGHNT and CDR2 is YYREEE (reference sequence). The CDR3 coding sequence is TGTGCCAGCAGCACGAGGACTAATTACAATGAGCAGTTCTTC. This sequence encodes CASSTRTNYNEQFF.

The rearrangement links TRBV2 to TRBJ1-2, with a weak D call TRBD1 (5 bases). The V and J ends lost 6 bases and 6 bases respectively, with 14 bases between them. CDR1 is SNHLY and CDR2 is FYNNEI in the germline V gene. The CDR3 is 13 amino acids. CDR3 nucleotide sequence: TGTGCCAGCAGCCAGGGATTGGGTCATGGCTACACCTTC. Translating gives CASSQGLGHGYTF.

V usage is TRBV5-1 and J usage is TRBJ1-2; 9 bases fit TRBD1. This CDR3 spans 13 amino acids. CDR1 and CDR2 (germline): SGHRS, YFSETQ. With V trimmed by 2 bases and J by 8 bases, 4 bases remained unmatched. CDR3 protein: CASSFETGGGYTF. The CDR3 nucleotides read TGCGCCAGCAGCTTTGAGACAGGGGGAGGCTACACCTTC.

Comment on this clone: At one end, the junction sequence differs from germline, possibly due to a read error. The chain joins TRBV10-3 to TRBJ2-6; possibly TRBD1 for D (6 bases). The CDR3 loop spans 15 amino acids. Germline V gives CDR1 ENHRY, CDR2 SYGVKD. This chain's CDR3 is CATSSGVTGANVLTF. The CDR3 DNA reads TGTGCCACCAGTTCAGGGGTGACTGGGGCCAACGTCCTGACTTTC.

This sequence joins TRBV7-9 and TRBJ2-1; 8 nucleotides line up with TRBD2. V shed 4 bases and J 0 bases; nucleotides not matched to a gene: 14. From germline, CDR1 is SEHNR and CDR2 FQNEAQ (reference sequence). The CDR3 loop spans 19 amino acids. This CDR3 is CASSYETPLSGSSYNEQFF. CDR3 DNA: TGTGCCAGCAGCTACGAAACCCCCCTGAGCGGGAGCTCCTACAATGAGCAGTTCTTC.

This clone was counted once. V gene TRBV5-1 combines with J gene TRBJ2-7; TRBD1 matches at 7 bases. CDR3 length equals 16 residues. CDR1 SGHRS and CDR2 YFSETQ come from the germline V gene. The trim removed 2 bases at V and 7 bases at J, leaving 15 bases unmatched. CDR3 sequence (DNA): TGCGCCAGCAGCTTAATCAGACAGGGTAGATCGGGAGAGCAGTACTTC. It specifies CASSLIRQGRSGEQYF.

The chain uses TRBV5-4 and TRBJ2-1; D is unresolved. V lost 4 bases and J lost 4, with 12 bases in between. The CDR3 sequence is 14 residues long. Germline assignment: CDR1 SGHNT and CDR2 YYREEE (reference sequence). Here the CDR3 reads CASSAAKEYNEQFF. CDR3 bases: TGTGCCAGCAGCGCAGCTAAGGAGTACAATGAGCAGTTCTTC.

This sequence joins TRBV7-8 and TRBJ2-7; D perhaps matches TRBD1 (5 bases). CDR1 is SGHVS and CDR2 is FQNEAQ in the germline V gene. The germline V and J ends were trimmed by 6 bases and 3 bases, with 9 bases remaining between them. This CDR3 comprises 12 residues. This CDR3 reads CASSLQDYEQYF. In DNA form, the CDR3 reads TGTGCCAGCAGTCTACAGGACTACGAGCAGTACTTC.

V is TRBV6-4 and J is TRBJ2-1, with D possibly matching TRBD2 (5 bases). CDR1 is MRHNA, CDR2 SNTAGT, per germline. The CDR3 extends over 13 amino acids. The V gene lost 4 bases and the J gene lost 11 bases, with 15 bases spanning the gap. DNA for the CDR3: TGTGCCAGCAGTGTGGAGAATAGCGCCAAGCAGTTCTTC. As protein: CASSVENSAKQFF.

The chain carries TRBV18 and TRBJ2-1; 8 bases map to TRBD2. V was clipped by 1 base and J by 12 bases; unmatched bases: 23. The CDR3 has 19 residues. The germline V gene encodes CDR1 KGHSH and CDR2 LQKENI. The CDR3 DNA follows: TGTGCCAGCTCACCACTTCCACCCAGTAGCGGGACGGTTCAGTTGGGGCAGTTCTTC. The encoded protein is CASSPLPPSSGTVQLGQFF.

This chain connects TRBV10-3 to TRBJ2-5; D is possibly TRBD1 (6 bases). CDR1 and CDR2 (germline): ENHRY, SYGVKD. The length of the CDR3 is 15 residues. Trimming cost V 6 bases and J 4 bases, with 18 bases left between them. The CDR3 reads CAIRVGGEVSETQYF. In nucleotides, the CDR3 is TGTGCCATCAGGGTAGGGGGTGAGGTCTCAGAGACCCAGTACTTC.

The chain employs TRBV5-1 and TRBJ1-2; the D gene is possibly TRBD1 (6 bases). The CDR3 is made up of 14 amino acids. Between the trimmed V and J ends, which lost 1 base and 8 bases, there was a span of 15 bases. CDR1 and CDR2 (germline): SGHRS, YFSETQ. The CDR3 bases are TGCGCCAGCAGCTTGTTTTCAGGGGAATTAGGCTACACCTTC. Translation: CASSLFSGELGYTF.

This sequence joins TRBV28 and TRBJ2-3; D is ambiguous. In germline, CDR1 is MDHEN, CDR2 SYDVKM. The V gene lost 5 bases and the J gene lost 3 bases, with 9 bases spanning the gap. This CDR3 has 13 amino acids. The CDR3 region is CASSPYVTDTQYF. DNA for the CDR3: TGTGCCAGCAGTCCCTACGTAACAGATACGCAGTATTTT.

V gene TRBV15 combines with J gene TRBJ1-2; the D is unclear. Trimming pared 5 bases from V and 2 bases from J, leaving 9 bases between. The germline CDR1 and CDR2 sequences are LNHNV and YYDKDF (reference sequence). The CDR3 totals 13 residues. CDR3 region: CATSPGSNYGYTF. CDR3 DNA sequence: TGTGCCACCAGCCCAGGTTCGAACTATGGCTACACCTTC.

This rearrangement joins TRBV7-2 to TRBJ2-7; 11 bases line up with TRBD2. The V gene end was trimmed by 5 bases and the J gene end by 4 bases; junction bases not matched to a gene: 7. There are 15 residues in the CDR3. The germline V gene encodes CDR1 SGHTA and CDR2 FQGNSA. The DNA for the CDR3 is TGTGCCAGCAGCACATCTAGCGGGGGGCGGTACGAGCAGTACTTC. It codes for CASSTSSGGRYEQYF.

V is TRBV27 and J is TRBJ2-1; TRBD1 is a possible D gene (7 bases). V lost 1 base and J 7 bases, leaving 11 bases between the germline ends. CDR3 length equals 14 residues. The germline V gene encodes CDR1 MNHEY and CDR2 SMNVEV (reference sequence). The DNA for the CDR3 is TGTGCCAGCAGTTTATATGCAGGGGGGAATGAGCAGTTCTTC. As protein: CASSLYAGGNEQFF.

The J gene is TRBJ2-5, the V gene TRBV5-1; TRBD2 aligns across 7 bases. Germline V gene data show CDR1 as SGHRS and CDR2 as YFSETQ. This CDR3 comprises 16 residues. Trimming at V came to 0 bases and at J to 1 base, leaving 6 bases not matched to a gene. The CDR3 bases are TGCGCCAGCAGCTTGGGTAGGGAGGGGTTCCAAGAGACCCAGTACTTC. Its protein product is CASSLGREGFQETQYF. Drawing the rest from reference TRBV5-1 and TRBJ2-5, the complete variable domain is KAGVTQTPRYLIKTRGQQVTLSCSPISGHRSVSWYQQTPGQGLQFLFEYFSETQRNKGNFPGRFSGRQFSNSRSEMNVSTLELGDSALYLCASSLGREGFQETQYFGPGTRLLVL.